This TCR beta chain originates from a study of PD-L1 blockade in urothelial cancer. About the research overall: Most of the 29 patients were men with bladder-origin urothelial cancer. Once treatment had started, blood was analyzed at 3 weeks (second dose) and again at 6 weeks.

A spike-in of synthetic TCR analog templates was added to each PCR. Repertoires were generated with immunoSEQ multiplex PCR, while TCRdb's copy carries only in-frame clones and drops some. The sample has around 130,000 clones; approximately 84% are singletons. The sample's time point: pretreatment peripheral blood. Pretreatment sampling and on-treatment sampling together yielded between 1 and 8 samples for each patient. Germline V gives CDR1 LNHNV, CDR2 YYDKDF (reference sequence). V was pared by 5 bases and J by 4 bases, with 14 bases between. The length of the CDR3 is 15 residues. The rearrangement joins TRBV15 to TRBJ2-2; the D gene is possibly TRBD1 (6 bases). The sequencing used PBMCs, collected around atezolizumab (anti-PD-L1) treatment. This clonotype was obtained from a man in his fifties with urothelial cancer. The chain's CDR3 is CATSRSDRTTGELFF. DNA for the CDR3: TGTGCCACCAGCCGCTCGGACAGAACCACCGGGGAGCTGTTTTTT.